This T cell receptor (beta chain) was observed in a study of regulatory T cells in long-lasting Graves disease listed by TCRdb under 2021. At the level of the whole study: Newly diagnosed Graves' disease patients had taken antithyroid drugs for less than 3 months. This study used TCR sequencing and RNA sequencing of peripheral blood to compare persistent Graves' disease patients against newly diagnosed Graves' disease patients. The study took place in China and was registered as a clinical trial. TCR sequencing covered 13 persistent and around 20 newly diagnosed Graves' disease patients, around 33 samples in total.

The time point label of this sample denotes: newly diagnosed GD, antithyroid drugs for less than 3 months. For both TCR sequencing and RNA sequencing, RNA was extracted from PBMCs using TRIzol. The diagnosis of Graves' disease was made according to American Thyroid Association guidelines. Recruitment of patients was carried out at an endocrinology department in Xi'an, China. Each patient gave about 10 milliliters of peripheral blood, collected in an EDTA anticoagulant tube. Ficoll Paque Plus density gradient separation was used to isolate PBMCs, and no further T cell sorting was performed. An Agilent 2100 Bioanalyzer and agarose gel were used to assess RNA quality, and a NanoDrop 2000 was used to measure RNA concentration. Points on this clonotype: What this receptor recognizes is not known. No much larger clone is present one base from it, and per-base qualities are unavailable.

There are 16 amino acids in the CDR3, from cysteine to phenylalanine inclusive. Only the CDR3 DNA is retained, 48 bases long and in frame from the first base. CDR1 is given as SQVTM and CDR2 as ANQGSEA, both from the germline V gene. After removal of 5 bases from V and 6 bases from J, the junction retains 16 bases not matched to a gene. The paper as a whole reports these results and caveats: The study examined only peripheral blood because the primary lesion, thyroid tissue, could not be accessed. The small sample size was acknowledged by the authors as a limitation that may reduce accuracy. Persistent patients shared more public clonotypes among themselves (more than 2,500) than newly diagnosed patients did (nearly 1,000). Preferential use of TRBV28, TRBJ1-2 and TRBJ2-5 was observed in persistent disease, whereas TRBV20-1 and TRBJ2-1 were favored in newly diagnosed disease. Sequencing and analysis were limited to the TCR beta chain. Compared with newly diagnosed patients, patients with persistent Graves' disease had lower TCR Shannon entropy and fewer highly expanded clones, which suggests clonal expansion.

Library generation was performed with multiplex PCR. TCRdb shows the sequencer as Illumina HiSeq 4000. To build TCR beta libraries, CDR3 regions were amplified by Arm-PCR using iRepertoire HTBI primers. Gel purification was performed on PCR products prior to sequencing. The original pipeline was this. A total of fewer than 80 TRBV and 14 TRBJ segments were identified across samples and were used for gene usage analysis of CDR3 amino acid clonotypes. COPE and FqMerger were used to merge filtered high-quality paired reads into contigs. BLAST was used to align contigs to the IMGT TRBV, TRBD and TRBJ reference genes, and CDR3 was defined following IMGT. Any clonotype with a frequency above 0.1% was counted as a highly expanded clone. Repertoire diversity was measured by Shannon entropy, and V-J evenness by the Gini coefficient. A clonotype found in more than one individual was treated as public. Starting from the raw public reads, TCRdb applied fastp trimming at Q25, assembled clones with MiXCR and retained in-frame beta chains. Each CDR3 protein appears once, grouped with its most common genes and DNA. TCRdb's processing, not the authors', yielded these V and J calls. This sample is represented by more than 400,000 distinct CDR3 sequences; 15% to 20% of them were singletons. Clones ranked in the top ten supply roughly a tenth of the sample.

The sample was also linked to a second study, of T cells in Graves' hyperthyroidism and ophthalmopathy. As the second study states: Stable Graves' hyperthyroidism was defined as no progression to ophthalmopathy during 18 months of follow-up. Hyperthyroidism patients were aged 18 to 65 years and newly diagnosed, with disease duration of less than 2 months. Exclusion was applied to patients with uncontrolled infections, other autoimmune diseases, pregnancy or lactation. Diagnoses were based on clinical symptoms, serum thyroxine and TRAb, thyroid ultrasound and orbital computed tomography. A first-round RT-PCR of the TCR CDR3 used the HTBI primer set with the Qiagen OneStep RT-PCR kit. Most expanded thyroid clonotypes (frequency above 0.001) were also detected in blood, suggesting blood repertoires may reflect thyroid immune responses. A 13 V-J signature model separated ophthalmopathy from stable hyperthyroidism, with approximately 87% sensitivity and 81.08% specificity in cross-validation and 80%/75% in testing. In validation, the model predicted progression to ophthalmopathy a median of approximately 6.6 months before onset, with roughly 70% sensitivity and about 72% specificity. TCR V-J signatures able to tell the groups apart were searched for in a discovery cohort of about a hundred patients, of whom roughly 42 had Graves' ophthalmopathy and about 60 had stable Graves' hyperthyroidism. Whether ophthalmopathy could be predicted prospectively was tested in an independent validation cohort made up of roughly 19 hyperthyroidism patients plus 17 patients who later progressed to ophthalmopathy. The approximately 100 discovery patients were randomly divided into training and test sets at a 7:3 ratio. In addition, the study compared T-cell repertoires in thyroid tissue and in blood from 6 or 7 Graves' hyperthyroidism patients. Following sampling, methimazole starting at 30 mg daily was given to hyperthyroidism patients, and high-dose intravenous methylprednisolone was given to ophthalmopathy patients. The libraries were constructed in a second round of multiplex PCR and then size-selected and purified. Libraries were sequenced paired-end with 100 bp reads on an Illumina HiSeq2000. Raw data were processed with SOAPnuke, discarding reads with adapters, uncalled bases, mean Phred below 15, or no exact constant-primer or identifier match. High-quality paired reads were merged with COPE v1.2.5, and unique nucleotide sequences were defined as clonotypes. Clonotypes were aligned to IMGT TRBV, TRBD and TRBJ reference segments using MiTCR v1.1. Analysis was restricted to V-J combinations with a frequency above 0.0001, which covered 98% to 99.2% of repertoires. A TCS score was defined as the ratio between F50 (clonal expansion) and ExV (chaos), using BLOSUM62-based TCRdist between CDR3 peptides within each V-J. Welch's t-statistics and random forest reduced around 510 V-J features to about 12, which were used in a naive Bayes classifier (R e1071). Sample size was not statistically predetermined, and blinding of investigators to group allocation was not performed. TCR Vbeta CDR3 sequencing of 135 peripheral blood samples (fewer than 45 ophthalmopathy, approximately 80 hyperthyroidism and approximately 17 progressor patients) is reported in the paper.

Here the sequenced sample was peripheral blood mononuclear cells (PBMCs), taken at new diagnosis, from a patient treated with antithyroid drugs. The clonotype comes from a woman between 25 and 40 years old with Graves disease. Donor details come from another sample of the same person, matched by shared clones. This sequence uses TRBV29-1 and TRBJ2-3, with 8 bases aligning to TRBD1. The CDR3 loop reads CSVIPGRGPKEDTQYF. Read as DNA, the sequence is TGCAGCGTTATTCCCGGCAGGGGGCCCAAAGAGGATACGCAGTATTTT.